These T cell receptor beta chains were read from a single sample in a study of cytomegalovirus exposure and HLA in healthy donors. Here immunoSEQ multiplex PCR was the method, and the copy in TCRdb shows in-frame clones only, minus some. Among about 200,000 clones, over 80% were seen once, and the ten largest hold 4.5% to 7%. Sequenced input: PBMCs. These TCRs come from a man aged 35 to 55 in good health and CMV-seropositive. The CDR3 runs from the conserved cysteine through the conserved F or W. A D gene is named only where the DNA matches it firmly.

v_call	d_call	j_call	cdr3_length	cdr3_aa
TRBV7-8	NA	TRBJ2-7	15	CASSPPRGSPYEQYF
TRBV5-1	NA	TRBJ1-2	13	CASSLLANYGYTF
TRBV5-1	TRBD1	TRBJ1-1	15	CASSPTGVDYTEAFF
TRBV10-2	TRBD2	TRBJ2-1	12	CASRVSGTEQFF
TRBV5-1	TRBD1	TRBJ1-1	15	CASRTLTGNDAEAFF
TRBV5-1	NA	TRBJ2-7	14	CASSLGAGAFEQYF
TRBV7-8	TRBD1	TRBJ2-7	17	CASSLYPGTGEGYEQYF
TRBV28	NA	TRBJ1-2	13	CASSRGANYGYTF
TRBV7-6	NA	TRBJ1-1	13	CASSSQGNTEAFF
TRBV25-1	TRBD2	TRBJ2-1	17	CASSESRGLAGGGEQFF
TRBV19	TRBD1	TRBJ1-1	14	CASSPQGAVTEAFF
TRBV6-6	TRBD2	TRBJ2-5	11	CAGRTSETQYF
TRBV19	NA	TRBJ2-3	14	CASQSGFSTDTQYF
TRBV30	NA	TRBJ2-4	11	CSSGAKNIQYF
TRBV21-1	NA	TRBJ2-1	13	CASARLAENEQFF
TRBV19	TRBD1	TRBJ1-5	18	CASSGGQGPIYSNQPQHF
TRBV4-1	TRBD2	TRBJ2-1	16	CASSHLAGSSYNEQFF
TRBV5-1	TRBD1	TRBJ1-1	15	CASSLRTGGGTEAFF
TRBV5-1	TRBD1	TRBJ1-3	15	CASRSRGQGADTIYF
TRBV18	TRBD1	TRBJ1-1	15	CASSSLTGSNTEAFF
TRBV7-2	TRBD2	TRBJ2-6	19	CASSPPGLAGDSGANVLTF
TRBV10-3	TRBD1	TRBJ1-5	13	CAIRGQGDQPQHF
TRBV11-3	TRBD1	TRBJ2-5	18	CASSLAGTGRLGGETQYF
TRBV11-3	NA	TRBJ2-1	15	CASSLDRVDYNEQFF
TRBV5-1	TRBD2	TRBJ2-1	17	CASSAAAGVGFYNEQFF
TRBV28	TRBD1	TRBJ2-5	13	CASKRQGTETQYF
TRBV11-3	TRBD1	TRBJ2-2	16	CASSLGTGTNTGELFF
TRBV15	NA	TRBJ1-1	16	CATTPRGSRLNTEAFF
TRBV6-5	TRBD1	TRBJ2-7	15	CASSYQQGPSYEQYF
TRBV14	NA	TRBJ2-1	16	CASSQILLNTYNEQFF
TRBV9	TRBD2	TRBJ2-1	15	CASSVGGREYNEQFF
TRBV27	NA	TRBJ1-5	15	CASSLYGQSNQPQHF
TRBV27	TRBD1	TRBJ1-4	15	CASAGQGGANEKLFF
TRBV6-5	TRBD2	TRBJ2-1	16	CASSYSSGKGDNEQFF
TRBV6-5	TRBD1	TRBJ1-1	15	CASSYDRGPNTEAFF
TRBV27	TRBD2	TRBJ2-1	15	CATSGGLATYNEQFF
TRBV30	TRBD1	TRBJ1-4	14	CAWDRVWGDEKLFF
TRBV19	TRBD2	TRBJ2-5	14	CASSSGGRSETQYF
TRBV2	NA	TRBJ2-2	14	CASSEPPSTGELFF
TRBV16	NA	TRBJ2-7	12	CASSQRTYEQYF
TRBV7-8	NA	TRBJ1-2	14	CASSFQQGSYGYTF
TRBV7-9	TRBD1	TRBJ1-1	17	CASSLVAGTGGNTEAFF
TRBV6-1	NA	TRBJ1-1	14	CASSEVVARAEAFF
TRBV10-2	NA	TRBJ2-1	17	CASSVPTDAPTYNEQFF
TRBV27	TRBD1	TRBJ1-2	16	CASSSYRGLESYGYTF
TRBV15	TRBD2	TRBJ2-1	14	CATGALRGNNEQFF
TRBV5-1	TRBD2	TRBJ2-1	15	CASSIDSGVYNEQFF
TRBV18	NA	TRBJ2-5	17	CASSPPAGQRNQETQYF
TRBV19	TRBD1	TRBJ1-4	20	CASSIVKRTGGGRDNEKLFF
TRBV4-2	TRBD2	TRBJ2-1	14	CASSQGLAGFEQFF
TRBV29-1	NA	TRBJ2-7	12	CSVVEGPYEQYF